This TCR beta chain was retrieved from a study of T cell responses to AZD1222 COVID-19 vaccine (dated by TCRdb to about 2021). Looking at the study overall: TCR sequencing covered fewer than 250 trial participants: 200 to 210 given two doses of AZD1222 and approximately 25 given two doses of MenACWY control vaccine. Enrollment into the trials was organized by age into subgroups of 18-55, 56-69 and 70-plus years, and those subgroups contained approximately 160, 26 and 62 TCR-sequenced participants, respectively.

The CDR3 regions of human TCRbeta chains were analyzed by immunosequencing. The published analysis was carried out like this. TCRs in the repertoires were matched against a reference library of SARS-CoV-2-specific TCRs that had been generated with the MIRA antigen-specificity platform. Breadth meant the fraction of unique TCRs that were SARS-CoV-2-associated, whereas depth meant the fraction of total T cells that were SARS-CoV-2-associated. Using the MIRA data, each spike-specific TCR was assigned both to the spike region to which the TCR was reactive and to a CD4 or CD8 class. Log10-transformed breadth and depth values were compared by one-way ANOVA with Sidak's multiple comparisons tests. Drawn from immuneACCESS, this table holds only the in-frame rearrangements with V and J called that TCRdb kept. Clones are partly lost; checked studies trace under half to an unresolved V gene and leave the rest unexplained. V, J and clone size derive from that table, while D and trimming were established from the DNA sequence. The sample has roughly 150,000 clones on record, around nine tenths of them singletons. Clones ranked in the top ten supply less than 9.5% of the sample.

Overall results and qualifications from the work: Only five or six AZD1222 recipients were SARS-CoV-2 seropositive at baseline, limiting conclusions about previously exposed vaccinees. The 56-69-year group was small, and its depth increase did not reach significance, likely because of low power. Spike-specific TCR breadth and depth rose significantly after two AZD1222 doses compared with day 0 and with MenACWY recipients. Because no samples from the day 14 peak response were available, repertoires could be characterized only after the peak T cell response. Epitopes outside the regions mutated in the B.1.351 and B.1.1.7 variants were reportedly recognized by nearly half of the unique spike-specific TCRs. The whole spike protein was spanned by vaccine-associated CD4 TCRs, and dominant responses were seen in regions 160-218 and 743-854. Participants were mostly white British and included more females than males, and it was suggested by the authors that clonal diversity may have been underestimated.

The CDR3 runs 13 amino acids, cysteine and phenylalanine included. Only the CDR3 part of the read is kept: 39 bases, read in frame from the first base. Trimming costs V 6 bases and J 9 bases, and their ends lie 15 bases apart. CDR1 and CDR2 (WSHSY, SAAADI) derive from the germline V gene. This specimen's time point label, interpreted: about 28 days (+/-7) after the second vaccine dose. AZD1222 recipients whose second dose came at about 4 weeks and those whose second dose came at about 12 weeks were combined into one group, since spike-specific TCR depth and breadth did not differ between the two schedules. Samples from vaccinated people were obtained from the UK trials COV001 and COV002, which included a single-blind randomized controlled phase 2/3 trial of AZD1222 (ChAdOx1 nCoV-19) in healthy adults. For TCRbeta chain sequencing, PBMC samples from trial participants were taken at day 0 and at day 28 after the second dose.

This clone was recorded a few times. No antigen is known for it. Base qualities are missing; no much larger clone stands one base away. The chain is made from TRBV10-2 and TRBJ1-5, with the D gene uncertain. The receptor's source is an adult who received the AZD1222 COVID-19 vaccine. Sample: peripheral blood, taken 28 days after the second AZD1222 dose. This receptor carries the CDR3 CASRARDVGPQHF. The nucleotide sequence reads as follows: TGCGCCAGCAGGGCCCGCGACGTGGGGCCCCAGCATTTT.